A selection of T cell receptor beta chains follows, all from one sample in a study of T cells after yellow fever vaccination. TCRdb reprocessed the 5' RACE reads with MiXCR, giving one entry per CDR3 protein. Of 300,000 to 400,000 distinct CDR3 sequences in the sample, 7% to 9% are singletons; the top ten hold 17%. The starting material was PBMCs, obtained 45 days after the first yellow fever vaccination. All receptors derive from a man in his late teens or twenties who received the YFV17D yellow fever vaccine. Each CDR3 is given with its conserved first and last residue. Each record gives: J gene, D gene, clone size, V gene, CDR3 protein, CDR3 DNA. The D gene is left open where the match is weak. The size entry is marked missing in some rows and otherwise reads once, few, many or a size class.

J: TRBJ2-1; D: .; size: few; V: TRBV10-2; CDR3: CATKSDKSSYNEQFF; DNA: TGCGCCACCAAATCCGACAAGAGCTCCTACAATGAGCAGTTCTTC
J: TRBJ1-2; D: TRBD1; size: few; V: TRBV29-1; CDR3: CSGRLQGGYGYTF; DNA: TGCAGCGGGCGACTACAGGGGGGCTATGGCTACACCTTC
J: TRBJ2-5; D: .; size: .; V: TRBV18; CDR3: CASSRLTQETQYF; DNA: TGTGCCAGCTCACGATTAACTCAAGAGACCCAGTACTTC
J: TRBJ1-3; D: .; size: few; V: TRBV7-6; CDR3: CASSLETAGNTIYF; DNA: TGTGCCAGCAGCTTAGAAACGGCTGGAAACACCATATATTTT
J: TRBJ1-5; D: .; size: many; V: TRBV6-2/TRBV6-3; CDR3: CASSHGSGGGRQPQHF; DNA: TGTGCCAGCAGCCACGGGTCTGGGGGCGGTCGGCAGCCCCAGCATTTT
J: TRBJ2-3; D: .; size: few; V: TRBV5-5; CDR3: CASSLFPGSTDTQYF; DNA: TGTGCCAGCAGCTTGTTCCCCGGGAGCACAGATACGCAGTATTTT
J: TRBJ1-2; D: TRBD1; size: few; V: TRBV5-4; CDR3: CASSLEGWDRNYGYTF; DNA: TGTGCCAGCAGCTTGGAAGGGTGGGACAGGAACTATGGCTACACCTTC
J: TRBJ1-2; D: TRBD1; size: few; V: TRBV7-6; CDR3: CASSPDRGGYGYTF; DNA: TGTGCCAGCAGCCCTGACAGGGGAGGCTATGGCTACACCTTC
J: TRBJ1-6; D: .; size: many; V: TRBV12-3/TRBV12-4; CDR3: CASNGPGINSPLHF; DNA: TGTGCCAGCAACGGACCCGGGATAAATTCACCCCTCCACTTT
J: TRBJ1-1; D: .; size: few; V: TRBV5-1; CDR3: CASSFRGVGETEAFF; DNA: TGCGCCAGCAGCTTCCGAGGGGTTGGGGAAACTGAAGCTTTCTTT
J: TRBJ1-5; D: .; size: few; V: TRBV29-1; CDR3: CSVGYSNQPQHF; DNA: TGCAGCGTAGGGTATAGCAATCAGCCCCAGCATTTT
J: TRBJ1-4; D: TRBD1; size: few; V: TRBV18; CDR3: CASSGQAGEKLFF; DNA: TGTGCCAGCTCCGGACAGGCGGGTGAAAAACTGTTTTTT
J: TRBJ2-4; D: .; size: .; V: TRBV6-5; CDR3: CASTTGGRQYF; DNA: TGTGCCAGCACTACCGGGGGGCGTCAGTACTTC
J: TRBJ1-2; D: .; size: few; V: TRBV30; CDR3: CAWDNGYTF; DNA: TGTGCCTGGGACAATGGCTACACCTTC
J: TRBJ1-2; D: .; size: few; V: TRBV5-5; CDR3: CASSLEPVAQSGGYTF; DNA: TGTGCCAGCAGCTTGGAGCCGGTGGCTCAGTCCGGGGGCTACACCTTC
J: TRBJ2-2; D: .; size: many; V: TRBV5-4; CDR3: CASSAGVATGELFF; DNA: TGTGCCAGCAGCGCAGGGGTGGCCACCGGGGAGCTGTTTTTT
J: TRBJ2-7; D: .; size: many; V: TRBV7-6; CDR3: CASSTTLGGNEQYF; DNA: TGTGCCAGCAGCACAACCCTGGGCGGGAACGAGCAGTACTTC
J: TRBJ2-5; D: .; size: many; V: TRBV20-1; CDR3: CSAQRGLRKTQYF; DNA: TGCAGTGCCCAGAGGGGGTTGAGAAAGACCCAGTACTTC
J: TRBJ1-1; D: .; size: .; V: TRBV28; CDR3: CASRPLGSNTEAFF; DNA: TGTGCCAGCCGACCTCTAGGTTCGAACACTGAAGCTTTCTTT
J: TRBJ1-1; D: .; size: few; V: TRBV29-1; CDR3: CSVLVMNTEAFF; DNA: TGCAGCGTCCTTGTCATGAACACTGAAGCTTTCTTT
J: TRBJ2-3; D: TRBD2; size: .; V: TRBV14; CDR3: CASSPFRTSGTDTQYF; DNA: TGTGCCAGCAGCCCCTTTCGAACTAGCGGAACAGATACGCAGTATTTT
J: TRBJ1-1; D: .; size: few; V: TRBV7-9; CDR3: CAIPGGTEAFF; DNA: TGTGCCATACCGGGGGGCACTGAAGCTTTCTTT
J: TRBJ2-3; D: TRBD2; size: few; V: TRBV20-1; CDR3: CSAGGGGITSTDTQYF; DNA: TGCAGTGCCGGCGGCGGGGGGATTACTAGCACAGATACGCAGTATTTT
J: TRBJ1-1; D: .; size: few; V: TRBV5-1; CDR3: CASSSGGGAFF; DNA: TGCGCCAGCAGCTCCGGGGGGGGTGCTTTCTTT
J: TRBJ2-2; D: .; size: many; V: TRBV12-3/TRBV12-4; CDR3: CASSPQLNTGELFF; DNA: TGTGCCAGCAGTCCCCAGTTGAACACCGGGGAGCTGTTTTTT
J: TRBJ2-5; D: TRBD1; size: few; V: TRBV20-1; CDR3: CSAPPASAGTGRRETQYF; DNA: TGCAGTGCTCCTCCAGCCTCAGCCGGGACAGGGAGACGAGAGACCCAGTACTTC